Sequencing of this T cell receptor (beta chain) was carried out in a study of control samples from healthy donors and cancer patients. Here immunoSEQ multiplex PCR was the method, and the copy in TCRdb shows in-frame clones only, minus some. This sample has approximately 70,000 clones, with more than 75% found just once. There are 16 residues in the CDR3. The junction had 6 bases not matched to a gene; V was cut back by 0 bases and J by 9 bases. CDR1 SGHAT and CDR2 FQNNGV come from the germline V gene. This clone came up once. The receptor comes from a woman between 45 and 65 years old in good health. The chain joins TRBV11-2 to TRBJ1-6, with 9 bases aligning to TRBD1. Sequencing was done on a sample of blood. The CDR3 DNA reads TGTGCCAGCAGCTTAGAAGCGGGACAGGGTCGTTCACCCCTCCACTTT. Translating gives CASSLEAGQGRSPLHF.